These 20 T cell receptor beta chains were sequenced from one sample in a study of Graves' ophthalmopathy and Graves' hyperthyroidism. RNA transcripts were the source from which TCR beta CDR3 regions were amplified. Scientists carried out first-round RT-PCR using HTBI primers and then a second-round multiplex PCR. A single record per CDR3 protein comes from TCRdb applying MiXCR to the multiplex PCR reads. Counted here are about 740,000 distinct CDR3 sequences, roughly 40% occurring once; the ten biggest clones make up 40% to 45%. The specimen was peripheral blood. Source of these receptors: an adult man with Graves' ophthalmopathy.

This clonotype was observed many times. The chain recombines TRBV29-1 with TRBJ2-2, with 7 bases matching TRBD2. Germline values: CDR1 SQVTM, CDR2 ANQGSEA. The CDR3 spans 14 residues. The ends lost 4 bases at V and 4 bases at J; junction bases unmatched: 6. CDR3 sequence: CSVGGGGSTGELFF. The DNA for the CDR3 is TGCAGCGTTGGTGGGGGGGGGAGCACCGGGGAGCTGTTTTTT.

The chain combines TRBV5-6 with TRBJ2-5; D ambiguous. This CDR3 contains 14 residues. Trimming left V 8 bases short and J 2 bases short, with 16 bases between. The germline CDR1 and CDR2 sequences are SGHDT and YYEEEE. The CDR3 region has the DNA TGTGCCAGTACCTTTCTTGGTAAACAAGAGACCCAGTACTTC. Translated, it gives CASTFLGKQETQYF. Using reference TRBV5-6 and TRBJ2-5 for the parts outside the CDR3, the full variable domain is DAGVTQSPTHLIKTRGQQVTLRCSPKSGHDTVSWYQQALGQGPQFIFQYYEEEERQRGNFPDRFSGHQFPNYSSELNVNALLLGDSALYLCASTFLGKQETQYFGPGTRLLVL.

The rearrangement links TRBV24-1 to TRBJ2-6; 10 nucleotides agree with TRBD1. CDR3 length equals 19 residues. Germline loops: CDR1 KGHDR, CDR2 SFDVKD. V shed 3 bases, J shed 0 bases, and the junction held 7 bases outside the gene matches. CDR3 nucleotide sequence: TGTGCCACCAGTGATGACACCGGGACAGGGGCCTCTGGGGCCAACGTCCTGACTTTC. Its protein is CATSDDTGTGASGANVLTF.

This clonotype showed up just a few times. The V gene is TRBV20-1, the J gene TRBJ2-7, with TRBD2 identical over 7 bases. There are 15 residues in the CDR3. Germline assignment: CDR1 DFQATT and CDR2 SNEGSKA (reference sequence). The V and J ends lost 3 bases and 6 bases, in that order; junction bases with no gene match: 14. This CDR3 is CSASPRKDGGGEQYF. In DNA form, the CDR3 reads TGCAGTGCTAGCCCCCGTAAGGACGGCGGGGGCGAGCAGTACTTC.

For this clonotype: This may come from a read error, since a much larger clone is one base off. The V and J genes are TRBV24-1 and TRBJ1-1, with D perhaps matching TRBD1 (5 bases). CDR3 length: 12 amino acids. Between the trimmed V and J ends, which lost 8 bases and 4 bases, there was a span of 10 bases. Germline CDR1 reads KGHDR; CDR2 reads SFDVKD. CDR3 protein: CATNGGCTEAFF. The CDR3 DNA is TGTGCCACCAATGGGGGATGCACTGAAGCTTTCTTT.

The gene calls are TRBV7-3 and TRBJ2-3, with D possibly being TRBD2 (5 bases). The V end lost 11 bases, the J end lost 4 bases, and 19 bases lay between the germline ends. Germline loops: CDR1 SGHTA, CDR2 FQGTGA. The CDR3 covers 14 residues. The CDR3 DNA reads TGTGCCTGGAGTCCCAAAGCGGTCGCAGATACGCAGTATTTT. Amino acids: CAWSPKAVADTQYF.

Concerning this clonotype: At one end, the junction sequence differs from germline, possibly due to a read error. The chain combines TRBV9 with TRBJ1-2; D is ambiguous. Looked up from germline, CDR1 is SGDLS and CDR2 is YYNGEE. There are 16 residues in the CDR3. DNA for the CDR3: TGCGCCAGCAGCCAAGAGGCATCAGGAATGAATCTTGGCTACACCTTC. This translates into CASSQEASGMNLGYTF. The full variable domain, with the rest looked up from reference TRBV9 and TRBJ1-2, is DSGVTQTPKHLITATGQRVTLRCSPRSGDLSVYWYQQSLDQGLQFLIQYYNGEERAKGNILERFSAQQFPDLHSELNLSSLELGDSALYFCASSQEASGMNLGYTFGSGTRLTVV.

About this clonotype itself: Likely a read error: the CDR3 ends without its conserved phenylalanine or tryptophan. The chain combines TRBV25-1 with TRBJ1-5; unclear D gene. Looked up from germline, CDR1 is MGHDK and CDR2 is SYGVNS. The V gene lost 5 bases and the J gene lost 3 bases, with 8 bases spanning the gap. The CDR3 sequence is 13 residues long. CDR3 residues: CASSRVSNQPQHL. The CDR3 region has the DNA TGTGCCAGCAGTCGAGTTTCCAATCAGCCCCAGCATCTT.

Remarks on this clonotype: Possible read error: a much larger clone is one base away. This rearrangement joins TRBV15 to TRBJ2-7; 10 nucleotides align to TRBD1. The CDR3 has 16 amino acids. Germline V gene data show CDR1 as LNHNV and CDR2 as YYDKDF (reference sequence). V trimming: 2 bases; J trimming: 2 bases; junction bases outside the gene matches: 6. Written as DNA, the CDR3 is TGTGCCACCAGCAGAACCGGGACAGGGGCCACCTACGAGCAGTACTTC. Residues: CATSRTGTGATYEQYF.

As for this clonotype: This may come from a read error, since a much larger clone is one base off. This chain uses TRBV20-1 with TRBJ2-7; D might be TRBD2 (6 bases). Germline-derived CDR1 and CDR2 are DFQATT and SNEGSKA (reference sequence). Trimming cost V 3 bases and J 6 bases, with 24 bases left between them. The CDR3 covers 16 residues. The CDR3 loop is CSASRATSLMVSEQYF. The CDR3, as DNA: TGCAGTGCTAGTAGGGCAACTAGCTTAATGGTGTCCGAGCAGTACTTC.

The rearrangement links TRBV12-3 or TRBV12-4 to TRBJ1-5; possibly TRBD1 for D (6 bases). CDR3 length: 15 residues. V shed 8 bases and J shed 10 bases, with 24 bases lying between them. This CDR3 reads CASSPQGSVQGPQHF. CDR3 coding DNA: TGTGCCAGCTCACCGCAGGGATCCGTACAGGGCCCCCAGCATTTT.

This clonotype was recorded many times. This chain uses TRBV29-1 with TRBJ2-5, with 9 bases matching TRBD1. The CDR3 runs 14 residues. CDR1 SQVTM and CDR2 ANQGSEA come from the germline V gene. Trimming at V came to 7 bases and at J to 5 bases, leaving 11 bases not matched to a gene. CDR3 coding DNA: TGCAGCGGAAGGGGTTGGACAGGGGTGGAGACCCAGTACTTC. Protein sequence: CSGRGWTGVETQYF.

The chain couples TRBV6-6 to TRBJ1-2, with D unresolved. This CDR3 has 14 amino acids. Per the germline V gene, CDR1 is MNHNY and CDR2 is SVGAGI (reference sequence). V lost 0 bases and J 0 bases, leaving 5 bases between the germline ends. Here the CDR3 reads CASSYSLTNYGYTF. The CDR3 DNA reads TGTGCCAGCAGTTACTCACTGACTAACTATGGCTACACCTTC.

This clonotype was recorded many times. The chain has TRBV19 and TRBJ1-5, with D perhaps TRBD1 (6 bases). The CDR3 has 13 residues. Germline assignment: CDR1 LNHDA and CDR2 SQIVND (reference sequence). Between the trimmed V and J ends, which lost 7 bases and 6 bases, there was a span of 13 bases. DNA of the CDR3: TGTGCCAGTATGGTGGGGGCTGGTCAGCCCCAGCATTTT. Translated, it gives CASMVGAGQPQHF.

This clonotype showed up just once. The CDR3 DNA sequence: TGCGCCAGCAGTGAGTCGGGACACTCCAATGAGCAGTTCTTC. It is translated as CASSESGHSNEQFF. The chain is built from TRBV10-1 and TRBJ2-5, with D perhaps TRBD1 (6 bases). The J call is uncertain, as TRBJ2-1 better fits the DNA end. Germline V lookup: CDR1 WNHNN, CDR2 SYGVQD (reference sequence). This CDR3 comprises 14 residues.

V and J are TRBV3-1 and TRBJ2-5, with D perhaps given as TRBD1 or TRBD2 (5 bases each). The V end was cut by 1 base, the J end by 7 bases, with 10 bases between. Germline-derived CDR1 and CDR2 are LGHDT and YNNKEL (reference sequence). The CDR3 totals 13 residues. The CDR3 spells CASSQVIGATQYF. The CDR3 DNA is TGTGCCAGCAGCCAAGTTATCGGGGCGACCCAGTACTTC.

Remarks on this clonotype: This is likely a read error, given that the CDR3 carries no conserved phenylalanine or tryptophan at its end. It is unclear where the CDR3 begins or ends on the DNA, so no DNA is shown, and the CDR3 is as TCRdb lists it. This chain joins TRBV11-2 and TRBJ1-4. The CDR3 sequence runs 8 residues, both termini included. Germline V gene sequence: CDR1 SGHAT, CDR2 FQNNGV. The CDR3 protein is CASSLGMT.

The sample holds a few counts of this clonotype. The rearrangement uses TRBV20-1 and TRBJ2-7, with TRBD1 matching 7 bases. Germline lookup yields CDR1 DFQATT and CDR2 SNEGSKA (reference sequence). The CDR3 is 14 amino acids. V shed 5 bases, J shed 5 bases, and the junction held 12 bases outside the gene matches. The CDR3 DNA reads as TGCAGTGCTTACGGACAGGAACGCGGAGACGAGCAGTACTTC. It is translated as CSAYGQERGDEQYF.

The chain employs TRBV20-1 and TRBJ2-7, with 7 bases fitting TRBD1. Germline assignment: CDR1 DFQATT and CDR2 SNEGSKA (reference sequence). This CDR3 contains 15 residues. With 0 bases clipped from V and 0 bases from J, the junction kept 5 bases outside the gene matches. The chain's CDR3 is CSARDPTGDSYEQYF. The CDR3 DNA reads TGCAGTGCTAGAGACCCTACAGGGGACTCCTACGAGCAGTACTTC.

V and J are TRBV7-2 and TRBJ1-3, with 8 bases aligning to TRBD1. This CDR3 has 17 residues. V was pared by 5 bases and J by 0 bases, with 9 bases of the junction left unmatched. In germline, CDR1 is SGHTA, CDR2 FQGNSA. As DNA, the CDR3 is TGTGCCAGCAGCCCCAGGACAGGGAGAAGCTCTGGAAACACCATATATTTT. Its translation is CASSPRTGRSSGNTIYF.